The next 22 T cell receptor beta chains were all read from a single sample in a study of T cell responses to AZD1222 COVID-19 vaccine. Measured with immunoSEQ multiplex PCR; TCRdb has only the in-frame clones, and not every one. The sample consists of roughly 93,000 clones, roughly nine tenths of them appearing once. This sample comprised peripheral blood, obtained on day 0 of AZD1222 vaccination. These receptor sequences come from an adult in good health.

The CDR3 loop reads CASSQSTVDWPRSYEQYF. DNA of the CDR3: TGTGCCAGCAGTCAGAGCACAGTGGACTGGCCCCGCTCCTACGAGCAGTACTTC. V and J are TRBV6-6 and TRBJ2-7, with a weak D call TRBD2 (5 bases). V lost 5 bases and J 0 bases, leaving 23 bases between the germline ends. The CDR3 loop spans 18 amino acids. The germline V gene encodes CDR1 MNHNY and CDR2 SVGAGI (reference sequence).

V gene TRBV9 combines with J gene TRBJ1-3, with D hard to call. The germline V and J ends were trimmed by 4 bases and 2 bases, with 13 bases remaining between them. CDR3 length: 15 amino acids. The germline V gene encodes CDR1 SGDLS and CDR2 YYNGEE. The CDR3 nucleotides read TGTGCCAGCAGCCCCGGTTTTCAGACTGGAAACACCATATATTTT. Translated, it gives CASSPGFQTGNTIYF.

The chain employs TRBV4-1 and TRBJ1-2; D uncertain. Trimming shortened V by 1 base and J by 8 bases, and 11 bases separated the two germline ends. The CDR3 is 13 residues long. Germline loops: CDR1 MGHRA, CDR2 YSYEKL. The DNA of the CDR3 is TGCGCCAGCAGCCAAGTGGGATCAGAAGGCTACACCTTC. Translating it yields CASSQVGSEGYTF.

The chain couples TRBV6-2 or TRBV6-3 to TRBJ1-1; D call uncertain. The CDR3 loop spans 14 amino acids. The V end was cut by 6 bases, the J end by 1 base, with 12 bases between. The germline gives CDR1 MNHEY, CDR2 SVGEGT. CDR3 nucleotide sequence: TGTGCCAGCAGCCCACCAGTGAAGAACACTGAAGCTTTCTTT. It is translated as CASSPPVKNTEAFF.

The rearrangement links TRBV6-5 to TRBJ1-2, with 8 bases identical to TRBD1. Germline values: CDR1 MNHEY, CDR2 SVGAGI. This CDR3 contains 15 residues. V lost 7 bases, J lost 5 bases, and 12 bases stayed unmatched. CDR3 in DNA: TGTGCCAGCAAACCAACCAGGGGGCGAGGGTATGGCTACACCTTC. It yields the protein CASKPTRGRGYGYTF.

This chain connects TRBV5-6 to TRBJ2-7; D is unclear. Between the trimmed V and J ends, which lost 1 base and 6 bases, there was a span of 11 bases. Germline lookup yields CDR1 SGHDT and CDR2 YYEEEE. The CDR3 is 13 residues long. CDR3 sequence: CASSLPTSPEQYF. As DNA, the CDR3 is TGTGCCAGCAGCTTGCCGACCAGCCCCGAGCAGTACTTC.

V usage is TRBV6-5 and J usage is TRBJ1-6; D possibly corresponds to TRBD1 (6 bases). The CDR3 is 16 residues long. Germline CDR1 is MNHEY and CDR2 is SVGAGI. V shed 0 bases and J shed 5 bases, with 11 bases lying between them. The CDR3 DNA reads TGTGCCAGCAGTTACTCGATTCAGGGGAATAATTCACCCCTCCACTTT. Amino acids: CASSYSIQGNNSPLHF.

The V and J genes are TRBV5-1 and TRBJ2-6; a weak D match, TRBD1 (6 bases). The ends were cut back, 0 bases at V and 2 bases at J, with 6 bases in the middle. The CDR3 contains 15 residues. Germline CDR1 reads SGHRS; CDR2 reads YFSETQ. CDR3 amino acids: CASSLGTAGANVLTF. CDR3 sequence (DNA): TGCGCCAGCAGCTTGGGGACAGCTGGGGCCAACGTCCTGACTTTC.

The rearrangement uses TRBV18 and TRBJ1-6, with TRBD1 as a possible D gene (6 bases). CDR3 length: 14 amino acids. V shed 3 bases and J shed 10 bases, with 13 bases lying between them. CDR1 is KGHSH and CDR2 is LQKENI in the germline V gene. CDR3 in DNA: TGTGCCAGCTCACCGGGGGGGCAATACTCACCCCTCCACTTT. Protein product: CASSPGGQYSPLHF.

In this sample, this clone turned up once. The rearrangement links TRBV7-2 to TRBJ2-7; 10 bases are shared with TRBD1. The CDR3 sequence is 14 residues long. The V segment lost 8 bases and the J segment 5 bases; nucleotides outside the gene matches: 9. Germline V CDR1 and CDR2: SGHTA, FQGNSA. The CDR3 is CASLTGTGANEQYF. The CDR3 DNA follows: TGTGCCAGCCTGACCGGGACAGGGGCCAACGAGCAGTACTTC.

The J gene is TRBJ2-1, the V gene TRBV2; 11 bases line up with TRBD1. The germline gives CDR1 SNHLY, CDR2 FYNNEI. The V gene end was trimmed by 1 base and the J gene end by 5 bases; junction bases not matched to a gene: 13. This CDR3 has 19 amino acids. CDR3 sequence reads: CASSEGWEAGTGGNNEQFF. The CDR3 region has the DNA TGTGCCAGCAGTGAAGGGTGGGAGGCCGGGACAGGGGGGAACAATGAGCAGTTCTTC.

The chain has TRBV12-3 or TRBV12-4 and TRBJ2-3; D possibly corresponds to TRBD1 (6 bases). V was clipped by 5 bases and J by 7 bases, with 10 bases between them. This CDR3 has 12 residues. CDR3 sequence reads: CASSQGRNTQYF. Here the CDR3 DNA reads TGTGCCAGCAGTCAGGGGCGTAATACGCAGTATTTT.

Only one count was recorded for this clone. CDR3 protein: CASSQDTQSQETQYF. In DNA form, the CDR3 reads TGCGCCAGCAGCCAAGATACCCAGAGTCAAGAGACCCAGTACTTC. The genes are TRBV4-3 and TRBJ2-5, with D unclear. The CDR3 contains 15 residues. The V and J ends lost 0 bases and 2 bases respectively, with 10 bases between them. Germline loops: CDR1 LGHNA, CDR2 YSLEER.

This chain links TRBV12-5 with TRBJ1-3; D remains unclear. V was clipped by 4 bases and J by 4 bases, with 20 bases between them. The germline gives CDR1 LGHNT, CDR2 FRNRAP. The CDR3 loop spans 17 amino acids. The CDR3 nucleotides read TGTGCTAGTGGTTCTCAGAGGGAGTTCGTGTCAGGAAACACCATATATTTT. Its translation: CASGSQREFVSGNTIYF.

This chain connects TRBV19 to TRBJ1-1; D gene unclear. V lost 7 bases, J lost 0 bases, and 15 bases lay in between. The CDR3 extends over 15 amino acids. The germline V gene has CDR1 LNHDA and CDR2 SQIVND (reference sequence). CDR3 DNA: TGTGCCAGTACCGAAGAGGGAGCCTTGAACACTGAAGCTTTCTTT. Translated, it gives CASTEEGALNTEAFF.

The chain employs TRBV10-3 and TRBJ2-7; D call uncertain. V dropped 6 bases and J dropped 3 bases, with 6 bases sitting between them. Germline V gene data show CDR1 as ENHRY and CDR2 as SYGVKD. This CDR3 is 11 amino acids long. This chain's CDR3 is CAIRGNYEQYF. In nucleotides, the CDR3 is TGTGCCATCAGGGGGAACTACGAGCAGTACTTC.

This chain links TRBV20-1 with TRBJ1-4; D ambiguous. The ends were cut back, 3 bases at V and 10 bases at J, with 9 bases in the middle. Germline CDR1 reads DFQATT; CDR2 reads SNEGSKA (reference sequence). The length of the CDR3 is 11 residues. The CDR3 loop is CSASRSGKLFF. The CDR3 DNA follows: TGCAGTGCTAGCAGGTCTGGAAAACTGTTTTTT.

This clone has a single count. V usage is TRBV7-2 and J usage is TRBJ1-6, with TRBD1 matching 8 bases. J gave up 10 bases and V 0 bases, and 11 bases lay outside the gene matches. The CDR3 is 17 amino acids. Looked up from germline, CDR1 is SGHTA and CDR2 is FQGNSA. The CDR3 reads CASSLAGQGSAGSPLHF. CDR3 DNA sequence: TGTGCCAGCAGCTTAGCAGGACAGGGATCGGCTGGATCACCCCTCCACTTT.

Here the CDR3 DNA reads TGTGCCGTTCGCACTCCGGGACAGGGTCTTCAGCCCCAGCATTTT. Translation: CAVRTPGQGLQPQHF. V and J are TRBV19 and TRBJ1-5; 9 positions match TRBD1. The CDR3 totals 15 residues. Germline values: CDR1 LNHDA, CDR2 SQIVND (reference sequence). After removal of 11 bases from V and 6 bases from J, the junction contained 14 bases not matched to a gene.

This chain joins TRBV5-1 and TRBJ2-3; D unresolved. CDR1 is SGHRS, CDR2 YFSETQ, per germline. The V end was cut by 0 bases, the J end by 4 bases, with 9 bases between. CDR3 length: 14 amino acids. The CDR3 DNA sequence: TGCGCCAGCAGCTTGGAGGCTAACTCAGATACGCAGTATTTT. Its translation is CASSLEANSDTQYF.

CDR3 protein: CASSLWRENTEAFF. DNA of the CDR3: TGTGCCAGCAGCTTATGGAGGGAGAACACTGAAGCTTTCTTT. This chain links TRBV7-9 with TRBJ1-1, with no clear D. The length of the CDR3 is 14 residues. The V end lost 2 bases, the J end lost 1 base, and 8 bases lay between the germline ends. Germline CDR1 SEHNR, CDR2 FQNEAQ (reference sequence).

The chain joins TRBV4-1 to TRBJ1-2; D possibly corresponds to TRBD1 (5 bases). Germline assignment: CDR1 MGHRA and CDR2 YSYEKL. The CDR3 consists of 15 residues. Deletions cut 3 bases from V and 3 bases from J, with 14 bases between. CDR3 DNA sequence: TGCGCCAGCAGCCATAGAACGCAGGGATACTATGGCTACACCTTC. Translated: CASSHRTQGYYGYTF.